This passage covers 20 T cell receptor beta chains from one sample sequenced in a study of T cell responses to AZD1222 COVID-19 vaccine. The assay was immunoSEQ multiplex PCR, and TCRdb's table has in-frame clones only and misses some. The sample has more than 95,000 clones; about 90% are singletons. The sequencing used peripheral blood, collected on day 0 of MenACWY control vaccination. The receptors stem from an adult in good health.

The V gene is TRBV19, the J gene TRBJ2-1; 12 positions match TRBD2. V lost 5 bases, J lost 8 bases, and 13 bases stayed unmatched. Germline CDR1 is LNHDA and CDR2 is SQIVND (reference sequence). This CDR3 contains 17 residues. This CDR3 is CASSRPGGLAGRYEQFF. CDR3 in DNA: TGTGCCAGTAGTCGCCCAGGTGGACTAGCGGGACGGTATGAGCAGTTCTTC.

This clone occurred a few times. This rearrangement joins TRBV2 to TRBJ1-6, with D perhaps TRBD1 (5 bases). The CDR3 runs to 14 residues. Trimming took 8 bases from V and 6 from J, leaving 14 bases between them. Per the germline V gene, CDR1 is SNHLY and CDR2 is FYNNEI. CDR3 sequence (DNA): TGTGCCAGCGAACAGGTCCGGGGTAATTCACCCCTCCACTTT. Protein sequence: CASEQVRGNSPLHF.

This chain uses TRBV6-2 or TRBV6-3 with TRBJ1-6, with 8 bases lining up with TRBD1. Germline V gives CDR1 MNHEY, CDR2 SVGEGT. The length of the CDR3 is 15 residues. The V gene end was trimmed by 6 bases and the J gene end by 9 bases; junction bases not matched to a gene: 10. The CDR3 DNA reads as TGTGCCAGCAGGCCTGGGACAGGCGTACTTTCACCCCTCCACTTT. Translated: CASRPGTGVLSPLHF.

V and J are TRBV6-5 and TRBJ2-7, with D possibly matching TRBD1 (8 bases). Germline loops: CDR1 MNHEY, CDR2 SVGAGI. The V and J ends lost 2 bases and 3 bases respectively, with 14 bases between them. This CDR3 has 15 residues. This CDR3 reads CASSYQQGGSYEQYV. The CDR3 nucleotides are TGTGCCAGCAGTTACCAACAGGGGGGGAGCTACGAGCAGTACGTC.

J is TRBJ2-7 and V is TRBV3-1 (or the pseudogene TRBV3-2); D not certain. Germline V gene sequence: CDR1 LGHDT, CDR2 YNNKEL (reference sequence). The CDR3 extends over 12 amino acids. V gave up 1 base and J gave up 4 bases, with 5 bases separating them. CDR3 sequence reads: CASSQVEYEQYF. The CDR3 nucleotides read TGTGCCAGCAGCCAAGTTGAGTACGAGCAGTACTTC.

The chain combines TRBV27 with TRBJ1-6; no definite D call. Germline V gene lookup returns CDR1 MNHEY and CDR2 SMNVEV (reference sequence). V lost 6 bases, J lost 9 bases, and 9 bases lay in between. CDR3 length: 12 amino acids. The CDR3, as DNA: TGTGCCAGCAGGGGGAATCTTTCACCCCTCCACTTT. Amino acids: CASRGNLSPLHF.

The gene calls are TRBV29-1 and TRBJ2-7; maybe TRBD1 (6 bases). Trimming took 6 bases from V and 0 from J, leaving 15 bases between them. This CDR3 has 14 residues. CDR1 is SQVTM, CDR2 ANQGSEA, per germline. CDR3 nucleotide sequence: TGCAGCGTCGTGACACAGGGAAGCTCCTACGAGCAGTACTTC. It translates to CSVVTQGSSYEQYF.

V and J are TRBV7-9 and TRBJ2-5, with D tentatively TRBD2 (5 bases). This CDR3 has 14 residues. V gave up 6 bases and J gave up 4 bases, with 15 bases separating them. The germline V gene encodes CDR1 SEHNR and CDR2 FQNEAQ (reference sequence). The CDR3 nucleotides are TGTGCCAGCAGTGCGGGCCTTCGAGGAGAGACCCAGTACTTC. Encoded protein: CASSAGLRGETQYF.

The chain combines TRBV12-3 or TRBV12-4 with TRBJ1-1; D possibly corresponds to TRBD1 (6 bases). CDR3 length: 13 residues. Trimming took off 3 bases at V and 3 bases at J, with 8 bases between the two ends. The CDR3 DNA reads TGTGCCAGCAGTTTGAGGGGGGACACTGAAGCTTTCTTT. This translates into CASSLRGDTEAFF.

V is TRBV7-3 and J is TRBJ2-1; D is unclear. Per germline, CDR1 SGHTA and CDR2 FQGTGA. The CDR3 contains 14 residues. Trimming stripped 1 base from V and 9 bases from J, with 13 bases between. The CDR3 region is CASSLMIGPGEQFF. CDR3 in DNA: TGTGCCAGCAGCTTAATGATAGGGCCTGGTGAGCAGTTCTTC. Supplemented by reference TRBV7-3 and TRBJ2-1, the full variable domain reads GAGVSQTPSNKVTEKGKYVELRCDPISGHTALYWYRQSLGQGPEFLIYFQGTGAADDSGLPNDRFFAVRPEGSVSTLKIQRTERGDSAVYLCASSLMIGPGEQFFGPGTRLTVL.

In its sample, this clone was seen once. The gene calls are TRBV18 and TRBJ1-1; TRBD1 is a possible D gene (6 bases). The CDR3 runs to 15 residues. CDR1 is KGHSH and CDR2 is LQKENI in the germline V gene. Trimming removed 0 bases from V and 2 bases from J, with 10 bases in between. CDR3 in amino acids: CASSPPRQANTEAFF. The CDR3 bases are TGTGCCAGCTCACCACCGAGACAGGCCAACACTGAAGCTTTCTTT.

V and J are TRBV5-1 and TRBJ2-1, with 12 bases fitting TRBD2. CDR3 size: 15 residues. After removal of 1 base from V and 8 bases from J, the junction contained 4 bases not matched to a gene. Germline V gene data show CDR1 as SGHRS and CDR2 as YFSETQ. This chain's CDR3 is CASSLTSGRRDEQFF. CDR3 sequence (DNA): TGCGCCAGCAGCTTGACTAGCGGGAGGCGGGATGAGCAGTTCTTC.

The chain couples TRBV30 to TRBJ1-4; perhaps TRBD1 as D (5 bases). CDR3 length: 12 amino acids. V gave up 2 bases and J gave up 5 bases, with 6 bases separating them. Germline loops: CDR1 GTSNPN, CDR2 SVGIG (reference sequence). CDR3 residues: CAWSPGNEKLFF. For the CDR3, the DNA is TGTGCCTGGAGTCCAGGGAATGAAAAACTGTTTTTT.

The chain links TRBV9 to TRBJ2-1, with 9 bases fitting TRBD2. The germline gives CDR1 SGDLS, CDR2 YYNGEE. V was pared by 0 bases and J by 7 bases, with 2 bases of the junction left unmatched. This CDR3 comprises 14 residues. The CDR3 nucleotides read TGTGCCAGCAGCGTAGCCCTAGCGGGAAATGAGCAGTTCTTC. It is translated as CASSVALAGNEQFF.

In this sample, this clone is medium-sized. The genes are TRBV28 and TRBJ1-2; D is ambiguous. The V gene lost 5 bases and the J gene lost 2 bases, with 9 bases spanning the gap. The V gene's germline CDR1 is MDHEN and CDR2 SYDVKM. CDR3 length: 13 amino acids. This CDR3 reads CASSDKPNYGYTF. The CDR3 DNA sequence: TGTGCCAGCAGTGACAAACCAAACTATGGCTACACCTTC.

The chain carries TRBV7-9 and TRBJ1-4, with D possibly matching TRBD1 (6 bases). The CDR3 sequence is 12 residues long. V gave up 6 bases and J gave up 10 bases, with 12 bases separating them. Germline CDR1 and CDR2: SEHNR and FQNEAQ (reference sequence). The chain's CDR3 is CASSLLGGKLFF. As DNA, the CDR3 is TGTGCCAGCAGTCTCTTAGGGGGAAAACTGTTTTTT.

The chain couples TRBV9 to TRBJ2-3; the D gene is possibly TRBD2 (6 bases). Germline V gives CDR1 SGDLS, CDR2 YYNGEE. CDR3 length: 16 residues. Deletions cut 4 bases from V and 0 bases from J, with 15 bases between. CDR3 in amino acids: CASSQGGTLSTDTQYF. Here the CDR3 DNA reads TGTGCCAGCAGCCAAGGAGGGACTCTTAGCACAGATACGCAGTATTTT.

V is TRBV6-2 or TRBV6-3 and J is TRBJ1-1, with D unresolved. V shed 2 bases and J shed 3 bases, with 16 bases lying between them. This CDR3 comprises 16 residues. Germline V gene data show CDR1 as MNHEY and CDR2 as SVGEGT. For the CDR3, the DNA is TGTGCCAGCAGTTACCACCCAGAGAATTGGGACACTGAAGCTTTCTTT. Protein sequence: CASSYHPENWDTEAFF.

V gene TRBV4-2 combines with J gene TRBJ2-3, with 10 bases identical to TRBD2. Germline V gene sequence: CDR1 LGHNA, CDR2 YNFKEQ. With 0 bases clipped from V and 2 bases from J, the junction kept 8 bases outside the gene matches. The CDR3 has 18 amino acids. CDR3 bases: TGTGCCAGCAGCCAAGATAGACGGACTAGCGGAGACACAGATACGCAGTATTTT. As protein: CASSQDRRTSGDTDTQYF.

The chain has TRBV5-5 and TRBJ2-2, with unresolved D. The V end lost 4 bases, the J end lost 4 bases, and 8 bases lay between the germline ends. The CDR3 spans 13 residues. Germline values: CDR1 SGHKS, CDR2 YYEKEE (reference sequence). CDR3 DNA: TGTGCCAGCAGCCCAGCACGCACCGGGGAGCTGTTTTTT. Translated: CASSPARTGELFF.